This TCR beta chain was observed in a study of blood T cell repertoires in COVID-19. The wider study: The samples span acute and convalescent COVID-19 from the United States, Italy and Spain. T cells, B-cell-depleted T cells, or PBMCs provided the cDNA or gDNA that served as material.

The protocol was immunoSEQ multiplex PCR, while the TCRdb copy is restricted to in-frame clones and leaves out a portion. The sample holds roughly 300,000 clones, around 85% seen once. The participants were between about 18 and 100 years old and came from 24 US areas. Recovered status in Cohort 3 required two negative PCRs, clearance, or symptom resolution. The CDR3 consists of 13 residues. Germline CDR1 is MNHEY and CDR2 is SMNVEV (reference sequence). V was pared by 5 bases and J by 5 bases, with 10 bases between. The source of this sequence is a woman aged 45 to 65 who had recovered from COVID-19. Input material: PBMCs or T cells enriched from blood (not recorded which). The chain combines TRBV27 with TRBJ1-5, with D unclear. CDR3: CASSKGEDQPQHF. The CDR3 coding sequence is TGTGCCAGCAGTAAGGGAGAGGATCAGCCCCAGCATTTT.